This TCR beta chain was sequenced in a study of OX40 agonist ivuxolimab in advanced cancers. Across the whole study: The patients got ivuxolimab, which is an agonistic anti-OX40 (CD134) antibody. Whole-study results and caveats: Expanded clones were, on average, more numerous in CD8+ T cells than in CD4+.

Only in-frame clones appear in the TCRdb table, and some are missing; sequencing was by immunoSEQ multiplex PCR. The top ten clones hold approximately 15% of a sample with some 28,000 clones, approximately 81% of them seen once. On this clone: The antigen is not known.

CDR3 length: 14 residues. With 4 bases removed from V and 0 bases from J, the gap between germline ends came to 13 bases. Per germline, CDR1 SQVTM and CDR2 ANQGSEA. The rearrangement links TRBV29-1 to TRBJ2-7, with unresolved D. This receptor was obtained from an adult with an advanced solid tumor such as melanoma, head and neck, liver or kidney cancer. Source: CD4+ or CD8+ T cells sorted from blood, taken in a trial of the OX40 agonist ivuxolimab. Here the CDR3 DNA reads TGCAGCGTTGTCGGGCTGACGGACTCCTACGAGCAGTACTTC. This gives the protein CSVVGLTDSYEQYF.